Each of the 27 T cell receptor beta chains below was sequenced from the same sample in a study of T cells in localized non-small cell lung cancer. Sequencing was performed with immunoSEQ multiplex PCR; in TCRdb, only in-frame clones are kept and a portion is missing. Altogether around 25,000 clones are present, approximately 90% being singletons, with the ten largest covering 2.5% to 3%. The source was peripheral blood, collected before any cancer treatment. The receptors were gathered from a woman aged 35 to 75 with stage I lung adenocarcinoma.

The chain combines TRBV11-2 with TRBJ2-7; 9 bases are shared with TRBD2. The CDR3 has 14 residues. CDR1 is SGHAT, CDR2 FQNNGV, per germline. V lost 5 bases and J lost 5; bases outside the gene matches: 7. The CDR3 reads CASSRGLAYDEQYF. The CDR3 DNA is TGTGCCAGCAGCAGGGGACTAGCATACGACGAGCAGTACTTC.

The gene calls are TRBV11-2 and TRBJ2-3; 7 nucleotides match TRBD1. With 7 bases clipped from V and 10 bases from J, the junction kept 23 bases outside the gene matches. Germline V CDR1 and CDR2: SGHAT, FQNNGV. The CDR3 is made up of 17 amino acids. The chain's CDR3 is CASISVKSHLQGTSQYF. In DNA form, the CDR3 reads TGTGCCAGCATCTCAGTGAAATCCCACTTACAGGGGACCTCGCAGTATTTT.

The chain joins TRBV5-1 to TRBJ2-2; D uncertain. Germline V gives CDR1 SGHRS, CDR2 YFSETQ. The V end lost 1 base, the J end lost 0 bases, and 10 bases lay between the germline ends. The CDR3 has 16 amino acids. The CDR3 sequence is CASSLSYSPNTGELFF. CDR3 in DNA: TGCGCCAGCAGCTTGTCGTACAGCCCGAACACCGGGGAGCTGTTTTTT.

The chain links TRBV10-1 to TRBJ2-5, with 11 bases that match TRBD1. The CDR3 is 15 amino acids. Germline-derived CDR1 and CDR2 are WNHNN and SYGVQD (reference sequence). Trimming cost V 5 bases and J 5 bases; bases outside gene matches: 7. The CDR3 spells CASSPRTGGSETQYF. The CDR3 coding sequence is TGCGCCAGCAGTCCACGGACAGGGGGCTCCGAGACCCAGTACTTC.

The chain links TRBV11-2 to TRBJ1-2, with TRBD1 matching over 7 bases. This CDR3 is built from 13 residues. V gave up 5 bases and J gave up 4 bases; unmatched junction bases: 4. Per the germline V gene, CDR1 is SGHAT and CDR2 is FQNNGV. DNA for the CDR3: TGTGCCAGCAGCCAGGGACAGTCCTATGGCTACACCTTC. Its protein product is CASSQGQSYGYTF.

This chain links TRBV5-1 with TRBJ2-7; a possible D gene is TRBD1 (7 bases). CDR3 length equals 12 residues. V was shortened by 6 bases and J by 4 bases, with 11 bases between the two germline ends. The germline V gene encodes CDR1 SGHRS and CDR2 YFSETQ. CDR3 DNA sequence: TGCGCCAGCACTCCAGGGGGGTACGAGCAGTACTTC. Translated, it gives CASTPGGYEQYF.

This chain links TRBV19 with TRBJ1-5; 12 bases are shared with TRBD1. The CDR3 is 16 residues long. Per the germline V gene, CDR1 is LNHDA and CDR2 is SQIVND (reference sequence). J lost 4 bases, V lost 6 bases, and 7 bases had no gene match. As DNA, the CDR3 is TGTGCCAGTAGATCCCGGGACAGGGGGCTGAATCAGCCCCAGCATTTT. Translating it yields CASRSRDRGLNQPQHF.

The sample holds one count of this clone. The CDR3 DNA is TGTGCCAGCAGTTCCGGGACGCTCCAAGAGACCCAGTACTTC. Its protein is CASSSGTLQETQYF. The chain is built from TRBV28 and TRBJ2-5; D assignment may be TRBD1 or TRBD2 (5 bases each). Germline V gives CDR1 MDHEN, CDR2 SYDVKM. V lost 4 bases and J 1 base, leaving 10 bases between the germline ends. CDR3 length equals 14 residues.

The CDR3 loop is CASSIDHGGKEQYF. The CDR3 coding sequence is TGTGCCAGTAGTATAGATCATGGAGGGAAGGAGCAGTACTTC. The chain recombines TRBV19 with TRBJ2-7; D might be TRBD2 (6 bases). V was shortened by 0 bases and J by 7 bases, with 13 bases between the two germline ends. Germline CDR1 is LNHDA and CDR2 is SQIVND (reference sequence). The CDR3 contains 14 residues.

The chain's CDR3 is CAISESSGRRENSSYEQYF. CDR3 coding DNA: TGTGCCATCAGTGAGTCATCGGGACGCAGGGAGAATTCCTCCTACGAGCAGTACTTC. The V gene is TRBV10-3, the J gene TRBJ2-7; D tentatively fits TRBD1 or TRBD2 (5 bases each). Between the trimmed V and J ends, which lost 0 bases and 0 bases, there was a span of 21 bases. CDR1 is ENHRY, CDR2 SYGVKD, per germline. The CDR3 extends over 19 amino acids.

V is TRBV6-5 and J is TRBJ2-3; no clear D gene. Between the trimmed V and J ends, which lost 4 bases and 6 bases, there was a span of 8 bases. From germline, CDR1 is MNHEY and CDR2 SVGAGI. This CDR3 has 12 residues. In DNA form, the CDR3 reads TGTGCCAGCAGTTCGTCCGGGGATACGCAGTATTTT. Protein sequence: CASSSSGDTQYF.

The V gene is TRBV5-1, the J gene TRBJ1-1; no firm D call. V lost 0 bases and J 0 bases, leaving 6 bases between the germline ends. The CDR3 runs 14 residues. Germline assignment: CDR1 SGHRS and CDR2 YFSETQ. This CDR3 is CASSLDTMNTEAFF. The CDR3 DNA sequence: TGCGCCAGCAGCTTGGACACCATGAACACTGAAGCTTTCTTT.

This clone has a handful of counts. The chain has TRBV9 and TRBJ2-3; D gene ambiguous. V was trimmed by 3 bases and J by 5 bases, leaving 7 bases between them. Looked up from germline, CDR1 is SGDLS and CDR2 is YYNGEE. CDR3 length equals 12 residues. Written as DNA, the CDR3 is TGTGCCAGCAGCGCGGTCCGAGATACGCAGTATTTT. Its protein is CASSAVRDTQYF.

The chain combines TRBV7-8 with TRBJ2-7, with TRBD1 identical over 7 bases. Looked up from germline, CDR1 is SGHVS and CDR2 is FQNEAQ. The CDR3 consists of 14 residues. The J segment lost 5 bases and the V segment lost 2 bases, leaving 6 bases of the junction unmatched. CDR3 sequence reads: CASSLRQGVNEQYF. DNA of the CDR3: TGTGCCAGCAGCTTAAGGCAGGGGGTTAACGAGCAGTACTTC.

CDR3 in DNA: TGTGCCAGCAGCCCGGACCTGTGGGATGAGCAGTTCTTC. The encoded protein is CASSPDLWDEQFF. The rearrangement joins TRBV5-4 to TRBJ2-1, with D unclear. The CDR3 contains 13 residues. Deletions cut 4 bases from V and 8 bases from J, with 13 bases between. Germline loops: CDR1 SGHNT, CDR2 YYREEE (reference sequence).

The CDR3 here is CASSPAGTVNNQPQHF. The CDR3 bases are TGTGCCAGCAGTCCCGCCGGGACCGTCAACAATCAGCCCCAGCATTTT. This rearrangement joins TRBV28 to TRBJ1-5, with D possibly TRBD1 on 5 matching bases. The CDR3 has 16 residues. Germline lookup yields CDR1 MDHEN and CDR2 SYDVKM. Trimming cost V 5 bases and J 3 bases, with 17 bases left between them.

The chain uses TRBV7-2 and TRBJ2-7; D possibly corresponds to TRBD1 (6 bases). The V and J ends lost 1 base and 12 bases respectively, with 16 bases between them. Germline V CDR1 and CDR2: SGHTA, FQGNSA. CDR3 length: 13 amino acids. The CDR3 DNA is TGTGCCAGCAGCTTAGTGGGTTACAGGGAAGCGTACTTC. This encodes CASSLVGYREAYF.

CDR3 nucleotide sequence: TGTGCCAGCAGCTTCACAGGGAGCGAGCAGTACTTC. Translated, it gives CASSFTGSEQYF. The genes are TRBV14 and TRBJ2-7, with a weak D call TRBD1 (6 bases). The CDR3 runs 12 residues. Deletions cut 5 bases from V and 6 bases from J, with 11 bases between. Germline lookup yields CDR1 SGHDN and CDR2 FVKESK.

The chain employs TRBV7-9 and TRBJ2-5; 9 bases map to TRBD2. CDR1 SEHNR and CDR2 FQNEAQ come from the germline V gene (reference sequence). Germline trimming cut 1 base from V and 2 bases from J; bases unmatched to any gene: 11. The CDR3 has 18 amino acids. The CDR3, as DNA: TGTGCCAGCAGCTTAGTGAGGGCTAGCGGGACCTATCAAGAGACCCAGTACTTC. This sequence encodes CASSLVRASGTYQETQYF.

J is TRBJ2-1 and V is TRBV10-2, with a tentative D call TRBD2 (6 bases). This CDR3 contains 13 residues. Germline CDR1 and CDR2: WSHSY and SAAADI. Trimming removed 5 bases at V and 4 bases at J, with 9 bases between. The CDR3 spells CASSSGQYNEQFF. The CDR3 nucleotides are TGCGCCAGCAGTAGCGGGCAGTACAATGAGCAGTTCTTC.

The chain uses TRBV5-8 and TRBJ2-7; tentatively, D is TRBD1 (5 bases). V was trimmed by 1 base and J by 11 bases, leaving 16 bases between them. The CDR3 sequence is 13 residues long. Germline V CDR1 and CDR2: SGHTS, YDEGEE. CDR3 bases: TGTGCCAGCAGCTTGAATCCCGACAGAGGAAAGTACTTC. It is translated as CASSLNPDRGKYF.

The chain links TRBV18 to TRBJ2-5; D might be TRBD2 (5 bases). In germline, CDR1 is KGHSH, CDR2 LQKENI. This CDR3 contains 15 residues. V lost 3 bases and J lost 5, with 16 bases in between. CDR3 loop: CASSPGRWRGETQYF. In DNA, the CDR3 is TGTGCCAGCTCACCTGGAAGGTGGCGAGGGGAGACCCAGTACTTC.

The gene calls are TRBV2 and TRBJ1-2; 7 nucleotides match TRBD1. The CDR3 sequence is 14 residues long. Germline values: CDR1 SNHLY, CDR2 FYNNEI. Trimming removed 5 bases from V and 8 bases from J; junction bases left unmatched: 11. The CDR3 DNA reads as TGTGCCAGCAGTACGGGACAGCAGGTTGGCGGCTACACCTTC. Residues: CASSTGQQVGGYTF.

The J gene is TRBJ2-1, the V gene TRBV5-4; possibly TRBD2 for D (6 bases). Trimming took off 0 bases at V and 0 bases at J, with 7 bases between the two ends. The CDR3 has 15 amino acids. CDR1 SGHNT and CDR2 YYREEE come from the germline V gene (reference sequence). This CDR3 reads CASSLDGSSYNEQFF. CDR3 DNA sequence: TGTGCCAGCAGCTTGGACGGGAGCTCCTACAATGAGCAGTTCTTC.

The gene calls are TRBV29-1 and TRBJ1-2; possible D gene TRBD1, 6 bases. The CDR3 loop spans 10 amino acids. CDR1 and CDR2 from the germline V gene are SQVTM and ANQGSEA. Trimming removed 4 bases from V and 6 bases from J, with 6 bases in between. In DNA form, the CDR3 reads TGCAGCGTTGGACAGGATGGCTACACCTTC. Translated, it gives CSVGQDGYTF. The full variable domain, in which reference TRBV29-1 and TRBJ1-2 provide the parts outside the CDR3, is SAVISQKPSRDICQRGTSLTIQCQVDSQVTMMFWYRQQPGQSLTLIATANQGSEATYESGFVIDKFPISRPNLTFSTLTVSNMSPEDSSIYLCSVGQDGYTFGSGTRLTVV.

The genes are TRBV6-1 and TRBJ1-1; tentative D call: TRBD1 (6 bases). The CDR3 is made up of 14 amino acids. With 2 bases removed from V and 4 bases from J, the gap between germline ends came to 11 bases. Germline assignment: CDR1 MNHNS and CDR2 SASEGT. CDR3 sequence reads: CASSENRASTEAFF. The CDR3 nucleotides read TGTGCCAGCAGTGAAAACAGGGCGAGCACTGAAGCTTTCTTT.

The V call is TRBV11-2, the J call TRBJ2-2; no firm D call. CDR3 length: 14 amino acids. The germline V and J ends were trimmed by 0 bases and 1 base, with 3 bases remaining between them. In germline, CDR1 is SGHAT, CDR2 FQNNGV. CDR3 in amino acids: CASSLEQNTGELFF. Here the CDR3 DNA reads TGTGCCAGCAGCTTAGAACAGAACACCGGGGAGCTGTTTTTT.